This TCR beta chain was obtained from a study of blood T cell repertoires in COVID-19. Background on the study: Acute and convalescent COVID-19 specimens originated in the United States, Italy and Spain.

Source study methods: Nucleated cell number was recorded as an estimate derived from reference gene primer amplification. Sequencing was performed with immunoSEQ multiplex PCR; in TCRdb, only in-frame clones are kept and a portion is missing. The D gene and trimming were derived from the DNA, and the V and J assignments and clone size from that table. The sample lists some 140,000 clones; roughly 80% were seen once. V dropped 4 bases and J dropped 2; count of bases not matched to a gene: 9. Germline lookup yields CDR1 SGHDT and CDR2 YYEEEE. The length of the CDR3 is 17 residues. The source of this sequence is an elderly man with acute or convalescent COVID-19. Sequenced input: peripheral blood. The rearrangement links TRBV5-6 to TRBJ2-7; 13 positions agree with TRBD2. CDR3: CASSGGTSGATPYEQYV. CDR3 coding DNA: TGTGCCAGCAGCGGGGGGACTAGCGGGGCGACCCCCTACGAGCAGTACGTC.